One sample yielded the 27 T cell receptor beta chains listed below, sequenced in a study of blood T cell repertoires in COVID-19. Assay: immunoSEQ multiplex PCR; the TCRdb copy retains only in-frame clones and omits some. The sample lists about 180,000 clones, under 85% occurring once. The material sequenced was peripheral blood. These receptors all stem from an elderly woman with acute or convalescent COVID-19.

The chain carries TRBV27 and TRBJ2-7, with TRBD1 matching over 9 bases. Looked up from germline, CDR1 is MNHEY and CDR2 is SMNVEV (reference sequence). The V and J ends lost 5 bases and 6 bases, in that order; junction bases with no gene match: 5. The CDR3 extends over 13 amino acids. The DNA for the CDR3 is TGTGCCAGCAGTCCGGGACAGGGCTCCGAGCAGTACTTC. Translated: CASSPGQGSEQYF.

The sample holds one count of this clone. The V call is TRBV18, the J call TRBJ2-6; TRBD1 matches 7 bases. The CDR3 runs to 17 residues. V lost 3 bases to trimming and J lost 2 bases; unmatched junction nucleotides: 7. Germline V gene data show CDR1 as KGHSH and CDR2 as LQKENI. The CDR3 DNA sequence: TGTGCCAGCTCACCCCGGACAGGTAAAACTGGGGCCAACGTCCTGACTTTC. Its translation is CASSPRTGKTGANVLTF. The full variable domain, in which reference TRBV18 and TRBJ2-6 provide the parts outside the CDR3, is NAGVMQNPRHLVRRRGQEARLRCSPMKGHSHVYWYRQLPEEGLKFMVYLQKENIIDESGMPKERFSAEFPKEGPSILRIQQVVRGDSAAYFCASSPRTGKTGANVLTFGAGSRLTVL.

This sequence joins TRBV10-1 and TRBJ2-1, with TRBD2 identical over 12 bases. The V segment lost 6 bases and the J segment 9 bases; nucleotides outside the gene matches: 6. The CDR3 runs 14 residues. In germline, CDR1 is WNHNN, CDR2 SYGVQD (reference sequence). CDR3 in amino acids: CASSSSGGAIEQFF. For the CDR3, the DNA is TGCGCCAGCAGCTCTAGCGGGGGGGCCATTGAGCAGTTCTTC.

V is TRBV9 and J is TRBJ1-1, with D possibly matching TRBD1 (5 bases). V was pared by 4 bases and J by 5 bases, with 21 bases between. The CDR3 is 16 residues long. The germline CDR1 and CDR2 sequences are SGDLS and YYNGEE. The CDR3, as DNA: TGTGCCAGCAGCCCAATCCCCCCCGGGGGGGTTACTGAAGCTTTCTTT. Protein product: CASSPIPPGGVTEAFF.

Concerning this clone: A read error may produce the germline difference seen at one junction end. The J gene is TRBJ1-5, the V gene TRBV12-3 or TRBV12-4, with a possible D match to TRBD1 (6 bases). This CDR3 has 12 amino acids. The CDR3 coding sequence is TGTGCCAGCAGGTTGGGGGCTCAGCCCCTGCTTTTT. Its protein is CASRLGAQPLLF.

The J gene is TRBJ2-1, the V gene TRBV19, with 8 bases matching TRBD2. V trimming: 10 bases; J trimming: 10 bases; junction bases outside the gene matches: 21. Germline V gene data show CDR1 as LNHDA and CDR2 as SQIVND (reference sequence). The CDR3 is 16 amino acids. The CDR3 region is CATSPGTSGQGSEQFF. The CDR3 DNA reads TGTGCCACTTCCCCGGGCACTAGCGGTCAGGGGTCGGAGCAGTTCTTC.

This clone was observed a handful of times. The V gene is TRBV7-8, the J gene TRBJ2-5, with a tentative D call TRBD1 (6 bases). CDR1 and CDR2 from the germline V gene are SGHVS and FQNEAQ. There are 14 residues in the CDR3. V lost 4 bases and J lost 3, with 12 bases in between. This chain's CDR3 is CASSSRTAEETQYF. The CDR3 bases are TGTGCCAGCAGCTCCCGGACAGCAGAAGAGACCCAGTACTTC. Full variable domain (outside the CDR3, taken from reference TRBV7-8 and TRBJ2-5): GAGVSQSPRYKVAKRGQDVALRCDPISGHVSLFWYQQALGQGPEFLTYFQNEAQLDKSGLPSDRFFAERPEGSVSTLKIQRTQQEDSAVYLCASSSRTAEETQYFGPGTRLLVL.

This chain joins TRBV3-1 (or the pseudogene TRBV3-2) and TRBJ2-5; 7 bases are shared with TRBD2. The CDR3 spans 17 residues. Germline-derived CDR1 and CDR2 are LGHDT and YNNKEL (reference sequence). V lost 4 bases and J lost 1; bases outside the gene matches: 12. The CDR3: CASSRRGATSSQETQYF. In nucleotides, the CDR3 is TGTGCCAGCAGCCGTAGAGGGGCGACTAGCTCCCAAGAGACCCAGTACTTC.

The DNA of the CDR3 is TGTGCCAGCAGCCCAGGGCGAGGCACAGATACGCAGTATTTT. It translates to CASSPGRGTDTQYF. The chain carries TRBV5-4 and TRBJ2-3, with D possibly TRBD1 on 5 matching bases. Germline V gene sequence: CDR1 SGHNT, CDR2 YYREEE (reference sequence). CDR3 length: 14 residues. V was trimmed by 4 bases and J by 1 base, leaving 10 bases between them.

V usage is TRBV29-1 and J usage is TRBJ1-1; 7 bases fit TRBD1. After removal of 7 bases from V and 6 bases from J, the junction contained 8 bases not matched to a gene. CDR1 and CDR2 (germline): SQVTM, ANQGSEA. The CDR3 runs to 12 residues. CDR3 protein: CSGLKQGPEAFF. CDR3 coding DNA: TGCAGCGGGCTAAAACAGGGGCCTGAAGCTTTCTTT.

This chain uses TRBV12-3 or TRBV12-4 with TRBJ1-4; D is ambiguous. V was trimmed by 7 bases and J by 4 bases, leaving 10 bases between them. The CDR3 is 13 residues long. CDR3 residues: CASTGLLNEKLFF. In DNA, the CDR3 is TGTGCCAGCACGGGTCTTCTTAATGAAAAACTGTTTTTT.

V usage is TRBV5-5 and J usage is TRBJ2-7, with 9 bases that match TRBD1. The ends lost 2 bases at V and 4 bases at J; junction bases unmatched: 10. The CDR3 is made up of 16 amino acids. Germline V gene data show CDR1 as SGHKS and CDR2 as YYEKEE (reference sequence). As DNA, the CDR3 is TGTGCCAGCAGCTTAGGAAGCGGACAGGGGCCTTACGAGCAGTACTTC. Translated: CASSLGSGQGPYEQYF.

The chain uses TRBV6-6 and TRBJ2-3; 7 positions match TRBD1. Germline values: CDR1 MNHNY, CDR2 SVGAGI (reference sequence). This CDR3 is built from 16 residues. J lost 2 bases, V lost 5 bases, and 10 bases had no gene match. Here the CDR3 reads CASSPGTETSTDTQYF. DNA for the CDR3: TGTGCCAGCAGTCCCGGGACAGAGACCTCCACAGATACGCAGTATTTT.

The chain links TRBV4-1 to TRBJ1-5, with 7 nucleotides matching TRBD1. CDR1 and CDR2 from the germline V gene are MGHRA and YSYEKL. J was trimmed by 1 base and V by 6 bases; bases with no gene match: 9. The CDR3 loop spans 16 amino acids. The CDR3 bases are TGCGCCAGCAGGCTTCGACAGGGTGTCAGCAATCAGCCCCAGCATTTT. This translates into CASRLRQGVSNQPQHF.

The chain employs TRBV11-2 and TRBJ2-7; TRBD1 agrees at 9 bases. Germline assignment: CDR1 SGHAT and CDR2 FQNNGV. This CDR3 is built from 14 residues. V was pared by 4 bases and J by 3 bases, with 4 bases of the junction left unmatched. Here the CDR3 reads CASSYSDRGYEQYF. The CDR3 coding sequence is TGTGCCAGCAGCTACTCGGACAGGGGCTACGAGCAGTACTTC.

This sequence joins TRBV7-9 and TRBJ2-3, with D possibly matching TRBD2 (5 bases). Germline assignment: CDR1 SEHNR and CDR2 FQNEAQ (reference sequence). The V gene lost 2 bases and the J gene lost 3 bases, with 12 bases spanning the gap. There are 15 residues in the CDR3. The CDR3 DNA sequence: TGTGCCAGCAGCTTAACGTCGGGATTGACAGATACGCAGTATTTT. It translates to CASSLTSGLTDTQYF.

V usage is TRBV19 and J usage is TRBJ1-5; D unclear. CDR3 length equals 17 residues. Per the germline V gene, CDR1 is LNHDA and CDR2 is SQIVND (reference sequence). The germline V and J ends were trimmed by 8 bases and 1 base, with 21 bases remaining between them. The CDR3 spells CASHKTHVKVSNQPQHF. CDR3 DNA sequence: TGTGCCAGTCACAAAACCCACGTAAAAGTGAGCAATCAGCCCCAGCATTTT.

V usage is TRBV10-3 and J usage is TRBJ1-1, with no clear D. CDR1 and CDR2 (germline): ENHRY, SYGVKD. Trimming cost V 3 bases and J 3 bases, with 5 bases left between them. The CDR3 has 12 amino acids. The CDR3 region is CAISDRDTEAFF. CDR3 nucleotides: TGTGCCATCAGTGATCGAGACACTGAAGCTTTCTTT.

The chain combines TRBV7-2 with TRBJ2-7; D may be TRBD2 (6 bases). CDR3 length: 15 residues. Germline assignment: CDR1 SGHTA and CDR2 FQGNSA. Trimming took 0 bases from V and 5 from J, leaving 14 bases between them. The CDR3 nucleotides read TGTGCCAGCAGCTTAGCCGGGGGACTTCTGCACGAGCAGTACTTC. The encoded protein is CASSLAGGLLHEQYF.

The gene calls are TRBV21-1 and TRBJ1-2; TRBD1 is the table's D call and was not checked against the DNA. TRBV21-1 is given as a pseudogene. CDR3 size: 16 residues. The CDR3 nucleotides read TGTGCCAGCAGCAAAGAGGAGACAGGGGCTAACTATGGCTACACCTTC. It yields the protein CASSKEETGANYGYTF.

This chain connects TRBV3-1 (or the pseudogene TRBV3-2) to TRBJ2-1, with 14 bases matching TRBD2. Germline CDR1 reads LGHDT; CDR2 reads YNNKEL (reference sequence). CDR3 length equals 17 residues. V was clipped by 2 bases and J by 5 bases; unmatched bases: 5. The chain's CDR3 is CASSQWGTSGGNNEQFF. The CDR3 bases are TGTGCCAGCAGCCAATGGGGGACTAGCGGGGGTAACAATGAGCAGTTCTTC.

The CDR3 DNA reads as TGTGCCACCAGTGATTTGGATCAGGCCCCACGCGAGCAGTACTTC. Translating it yields CATSDLDQAPREQYF. The chain joins TRBV24-1 to TRBJ2-7; no clear D. CDR1 and CDR2 (germline): KGHDR, SFDVKD. The CDR3 contains 15 residues. V was shortened by 0 bases and J by 6 bases, with 14 bases between the two germline ends.

Comment on this clone: This sample also contains other DNA sequences that code for the same CDR3. This chain connects TRBV12-3 or TRBV12-4 to TRBJ1-5; D uncertain. The CDR3 totals 12 residues. The V end lost 2 bases, the J end lost 6 bases, and 5 bases lay between the germline ends. As DNA, the CDR3 is TGTGCCAGCAGTTTATCCGGTCAGCCCCAGCATTTT. Translated: CASSLSGQPQHF.

V gene TRBV27 combines with J gene TRBJ1-1, with D unclear. Germline V CDR1 and CDR2: MNHEY, SMNVEV (reference sequence). Trimming took 0 bases from V and 4 from J, leaving 12 bases between them. The CDR3 has 15 residues. CDR3 protein: CASSLSSGIGTEAFF. The CDR3 DNA is TGTGCCAGCAGTTTATCGTCCGGTATCGGCACTGAAGCTTTCTTT.

The rearrangement joins TRBV19 to TRBJ1-2, with unresolved D. Trimming took 5 bases from V and 0 from J, leaving 22 bases between them. The germline gives CDR1 LNHDA, CDR2 SQIVND (reference sequence). The CDR3 runs 18 residues. Here the CDR3 reads CASSPSGPGGLTNYGYTF. In DNA, the CDR3 is TGTGCCAGTAGTCCTAGTGGGCCAGGAGGCCTAACTAACTATGGCTACACCTTC.

The V call is TRBV7-7, the J call TRBJ2-6; tentative D call: TRBD1 (6 bases). From germline, CDR1 is SSHAT and CDR2 FNYEAQ (reference sequence). Trimming took off 5 bases at V and 2 bases at J, with 13 bases between the two ends. The CDR3 consists of 16 residues. CDR3 residues: CASSPQGMAGANVLTF. The CDR3 DNA reads TGTGCCAGCAGCCCGCAGGGGATGGCTGGGGCCAACGTCCTGACTTTC.

In nucleotides, the CDR3 is TGTGCCAGCAGTTACTCGACGCAGAGGGCTGAAGCTTTCTTT. Translated, it gives CASSYSTQRAEAFF. V usage is TRBV6-5 and J usage is TRBJ1-1; D gene uncertain. The CDR3 loop spans 14 amino acids. Germline V gives CDR1 MNHEY, CDR2 SVGAGI. V was pared by 0 bases and J by 6 bases, with 11 bases between.